What follows are 30 T cell receptor beta chains derived from one specimen sequenced in a study of cytomegalovirus exposure and HLA in healthy donors. The PCR contained 60 Vbeta and 13 Jbeta primers. The data were produced by immunoSEQ multiplex PCR, yet TCRdb's version contains in-frame clones alone and is incomplete. There are approximately 110,000 clones in the sample; around two thirds occur only once, and around 4% lies in the top ten. Sequencing was carried out using PBMCs. The receptors here all came from a man aged 25-45 years in good health and CMV-seropositive.

The rearrangement uses TRBV7-5 and TRBJ1-2; the listed D gene, TRBD1, was not tested against the DNA. TRBV7-5 is reported as a pseudogene. This CDR3 has 16 amino acids. CDR3: CARSLGSWGSNYGYTF. The CDR3 DNA reads as TGTGCCAGAAGCTTAGGAAGCTGGGGCTCTAACTATGGCTACACCTTC.

The chain links TRBV27 to TRBJ2-5; 10 bases match TRBD1. CDR3 length: 15 amino acids. After removal of 6 bases from V and 7 bases from J, the junction contained 11 bases not matched to a gene. CDR1 and CDR2 from the germline V gene are MNHEY and SMNVEV (reference sequence). The CDR3 protein is CASRGIGTGVWTQYF. Here the CDR3 DNA reads TGTGCCAGCAGGGGAATAGGGACAGGGGTGTGGACCCAGTACTTC.

DNA for the CDR3: TGTGCCAGCAGCAAAGCGGACAGGAGTGACAATTCTAGCACAGATACGCAGTATTTT. Translating it yields CASSKADRSDNSSTDTQYF. The V and J genes are TRBV21-1 and TRBJ2-3; the table's D call TRBD1 went unverified against the DNA. TRBV21-1 is an annotated pseudogene. The CDR3 spans 19 residues.

V is TRBV6-4 and J is TRBJ1-5; D unresolved. Trimming took off 3 bases at V and 0 bases at J, with 6 bases between the two ends. This CDR3 has 14 residues. Germline V lookup: CDR1 MRHNA, CDR2 SNTAGT. DNA of the CDR3: TGTGCCAGCAGTGAAGAGTATAGCAATCAGCCCCAGCATTTT. Encoded protein: CASSEEYSNQPQHF.

The chain combines TRBV19 with TRBJ1-2; 9 nucleotides line up with TRBD1. Germline-derived CDR1 and CDR2 are LNHDA and SQIVND (reference sequence). After removal of 4 bases from V and 4 bases from J, the junction contained 16 bases not matched to a gene. This CDR3 comprises 18 residues. CDR3 sequence: CASSTLSPLQGAGYGYTF. In DNA, the CDR3 is TGTGCCAGTAGTACTCTCTCCCCGCTACAGGGGGCTGGCTATGGCTACACCTTC.

J is TRBJ1-3 and V is TRBV5-1; 11 bases are a match to TRBD1. Trimming removed 5 bases from V and 1 base from J; junction bases left unmatched: 5. This CDR3 comprises 16 residues. Germline V CDR1 and CDR2: SGHRS, YFSETQ. The CDR3 loop reads CASSPGTGGSGNTIYF. The CDR3 region has the DNA TGCGCCAGCAGTCCCGGGACAGGGGGATCTGGAAACACCATATATTTT.

This clone was found a few times. This sequence joins TRBV19 and TRBJ1-2; possibly TRBD1 for D (5 bases). Per the germline V gene, CDR1 is LNHDA and CDR2 is SQIVND (reference sequence). Deletions cut 1 base from V and 7 bases from J, with 16 bases between. The CDR3 has 15 residues. CDR3 sequence (DNA): TGTGCCAGTAGTATAGCGGCCAGGGATGGAGTTGGCTACACCTTC. It specifies CASSIAARDGVGYTF.

V and J are TRBV6-5 and TRBJ2-1, with 8 bases that match TRBD1. Unmatched junction bases numbered 11, after V lost 5 bases and J lost 8 bases. Per germline, CDR1 MNHEY and CDR2 SVGAGI. CDR3 length: 15 residues. CDR3 in amino acids: CASSLTGTGIDEQFF. Written as DNA, the CDR3 is TGTGCCAGCAGTCTAACCGGGACAGGTATCGATGAGCAGTTCTTC.

This chain uses TRBV4-1 with TRBJ1-4; a possible D gene is TRBD1 (5 bases). V lost 2 bases to trimming and J lost 0 bases, with 10 bases between them. The V gene's germline CDR1 is MGHRA and CDR2 YSYEKL. The CDR3 has 16 residues. The DNA for the CDR3 is TGCGCCAGCAGCCAACTAAGGGGCGCAACTAATGAAAAACTGTTTTTT. Residues: CASSQLRGATNEKLFF.

This clone came up a few times. The CDR3 region has the DNA TGTGCCAGCAGCCGGACTCTGAACACTGAAGCTTTCTTT. Translating it yields CASSRTLNTEAFF. This chain connects TRBV7-9 to TRBJ1-1; D is uncertain. From germline, CDR1 is SEHNR and CDR2 FQNEAQ (reference sequence). V was pared by 5 bases and J by 0 bases, with 7 bases between. The CDR3 runs 13 residues.

This chain uses TRBV9 with TRBJ1-3; D gene uncertain. The CDR3 extends over 15 amino acids. V was pared by 1 base and J by 0 bases, with 8 bases between. Germline CDR1 is SGDLS and CDR2 is YYNGEE. The CDR3 loop is CASSVFGSSGNTIYF. The CDR3 DNA is TGTGCCAGCAGCGTATTCGGGAGCTCTGGAAACACCATATATTTT.

The genes are TRBV13 and TRBJ2-2; 8 bases agree with TRBD2. Germline V lookup: CDR1 PRHDT, CDR2 FYEKMQ (reference sequence). The CDR3 runs 16 residues. V shed 1 base and J 1 base; nucleotides not matched to a gene: 2. The CDR3 sequence: CASSLVAGMNTGELFF. The CDR3 region has the DNA TGTGCCAGCAGCTTAGTAGCGGGGATGAACACCGGGGAGCTGTTTTTT.

This chain uses TRBV6-6 with TRBJ2-2, with a weak D call TRBD2 (6 bases). This CDR3 has 15 amino acids. Per the germline V gene, CDR1 is MNHNY and CDR2 is SVGAGI (reference sequence). With 6 bases removed from V and 5 bases from J, the gap between germline ends came to 16 bases. CDR3 sequence: CASRPGTSRTGELFF. CDR3 DNA: TGTGCCAGCAGACCGGGGACTTCCAGGACCGGGGAGCTGTTTTTT.

This chain uses TRBV9 with TRBJ2-3, with 13 bases aligning to TRBD2. Germline V gives CDR1 SGDLS, CDR2 YYNGEE. This CDR3 is 17 amino acids long. V lost 4 bases to trimming and J lost 0 bases; unmatched junction nucleotides: 5. DNA of the CDR3: TGTGCCAGCAGCCCAGGGACTAGCGGGGTGAGCACAGATACGCAGTATTTT. Amino acid sequence: CASSPGTSGVSTDTQYF.

The genes are TRBV7-9 and TRBJ2-4; 9 nucleotides match TRBD1. Trimming took 5 bases from V and 9 from J; bases not matched to a gene: 5. The germline V gene encodes CDR1 SEHNR and CDR2 FQNEAQ (reference sequence). This CDR3 contains 13 residues. CDR3: CASSRGQGVIQYF. The CDR3 bases are TGTGCCAGCAGCAGGGGACAGGGTGTCATTCAGTACTTC.

The V and J genes are TRBV2 and TRBJ2-3, with 11 positions matching TRBD2. V shed 9 bases and J 1 base; nucleotides not matched to a gene: 3. CDR3 length: 14 residues. Germline V CDR1 and CDR2: SNHLY, FYNNEI. The CDR3 sequence is CASKTSGGTDTQYF. CDR3 DNA: TGTGCCAGTAAGACTAGCGGGGGCACAGATACGCAGTATTTT.

The chain recombines TRBV2 with TRBJ2-5; a possible D gene is TRBD1 (6 bases). Germline V gene data show CDR1 as SNHLY and CDR2 as FYNNEI. Trimming stripped 8 bases from V and 4 bases from J, with 14 bases between. This CDR3 has 13 residues. CDR3 sequence reads: CASSSGQIETQYF. The CDR3, as DNA: TGTGCCAGCTCTTCTGGACAGATAGAGACCCAGTACTTC.

DNA for the CDR3: TGTGCCAGCAGCGTAAGGGGTAATCGCAACACCATATATTTT. Protein: CASSVRGNRNTIYF. The genes are TRBV9 and TRBJ1-3, with D maybe TRBD1 (5 bases). V was trimmed by 1 base and J by 7 bases, leaving 12 bases between them. CDR1 and CDR2 (germline): SGDLS, YYNGEE. The CDR3 runs 14 residues.

In DNA form, the CDR3 reads TGTGCCAGCAGTATCCCAGGGTCCTCTGGGGCCAACGTCCTGACTTTC. Translation gives CASSIPGSSGANVLTF. The genes are TRBV2 and TRBJ2-6, with D tentatively TRBD1 (5 bases). The germline gives CDR1 SNHLY, CDR2 FYNNEI. There are 16 residues in the CDR3. V was shortened by 5 bases and J by 0 bases, with 11 bases between the two germline ends.

This clone appeared once. CDR3 nucleotides: TGTGCCAGTAGTAACCGACAGAGCTCCTATAATTCACCCCTCCACTTT. Protein sequence: CASSNRQSSYNSPLHF. V and J are TRBV19 and TRBJ1-6, with a weak D call TRBD1 (5 bases). The germline gives CDR1 LNHDA, CDR2 SQIVND (reference sequence). V lost 4 bases and J lost 0, with 10 bases in between. The CDR3 covers 16 residues.

CDR3 amino acids: CASRHDRGTYEQYF. CDR3 coding DNA: TGTGCCAGCAGACATGACAGGGGGACCTACGAGCAGTACTTC. This chain joins TRBV27 and TRBJ2-7; 9 nucleotides align to TRBD1. This CDR3 has 14 residues. Trimming at V came to 6 bases and at J to 2 bases, leaving 5 bases not matched to a gene. Germline V gene lookup returns CDR1 MNHEY and CDR2 SMNVEV (reference sequence).

The genes are TRBV6-6 and TRBJ2-5, with 10 bases identical to TRBD2. Germline-derived CDR1 and CDR2 are MNHNY and SVGAGI (reference sequence). The CDR3 sequence is 14 residues long. Trimming removed 5 bases from V and 5 bases from J; junction bases left unmatched: 5. The CDR3 here is CASSKRGGDETQYF. The CDR3 DNA follows: TGTGCCAGCAGTAAGCGGGGGGGCGACGAGACCCAGTACTTC.

This clone is a singleton in its sample. V is TRBV7-6 and J is TRBJ1-1; D gene unclear. The CDR3 runs 13 residues. Per the germline V gene, CDR1 is SGHVS and CDR2 is FNYEAQ. Between the trimmed V and J ends, which lost 7 bases and 1 base, there was a span of 10 bases. As DNA, the CDR3 is TGTGCCAGCACGACACAGACGAACACTGAAGCTTTCTTT. It is translated as CASTTQTNTEAFF. Filled out from reference TRBV7-6 and TRBJ1-1, the complete variable domain reads GAGVSQSPRYKVTKRGQDVALRCDPISGHVSLYWYRQALGQGPEFLTYFNYEAQQDKSGLPNDRFSAERPEGSISTLTIQRTEQRDSAMYRCASTTQTNTEAFFGQGTRLTVV.

In this sample, this clone turned up a few times. The chain links TRBV15 to TRBJ1-2; D possibly corresponds to TRBD1 (5 bases). The CDR3 has 16 amino acids. V gave up 5 bases and J gave up 1 base, with 17 bases separating them. The germline V gene encodes CDR1 LNHNV and CDR2 YYDKDF (reference sequence). The CDR3 DNA reads TGTGCCACCAGCTCCGAGCCAGGGCGCTATAACTATGGCTACACCTTC. This gives the protein CATSSEPGRYNYGYTF.

The chain combines TRBV5-1 with TRBJ1-2, with D maybe TRBD1 (5 bases). CDR3 length: 15 residues. The V end was cut by 0 bases, the J end by 6 bases, with 15 bases between. Germline loops: CDR1 SGHRS, CDR2 YFSETQ. CDR3 DNA: TGCGCCAGCAGCTTGGGGGGCCAGGGTGTCGATGGCTACACCTTC. Amino acid sequence: CASSLGGQGVDGYTF.

The table lists this clone with a count of one. The chain carries TRBV30 and TRBJ2-1, with D unclear. The V and J ends lost 2 bases and 4 bases respectively, with 12 bases between them. CDR1 GTSNPN and CDR2 SVGIG come from the germline V gene (reference sequence). CDR3 length equals 14 residues. The CDR3, as DNA: TGTGCCTGGAGTCAGATCAGGTGGTACAATGAGCAGTTCTTC. Its translation is CAWSQIRWYNEQFF. Based on the CDR3 plus reference TRBV30 and TRBJ2-1, the full variable domain is SQTIHQWPATLVQPVGSPLSLECTVEGTSNPNLYWYRQAAGRGLQLLFYSVGIGQISSEVPQNLSASRPQDRQFILSSKKLLLSDSGFYLCAWSQIRWYNEQFFGPGTRLTVL.

This rearrangement joins TRBV19 to TRBJ1-2; no clear D gene. The V and J ends lost 6 bases and 8 bases respectively, with 13 bases between them. This CDR3 has 12 residues. Looked up from germline, CDR1 is LNHDA and CDR2 is SQIVND (reference sequence). In nucleotides, the CDR3 is TGTGCCAGTAGAGGAGAGGTCGGCGGCTACACCTTC. This codes for CASRGEVGGYTF.

Written as DNA, the CDR3 is TGTGCCTTCCGACGGGATCTTAATGAAAAACTGTTTTTT. Protein sequence: CAFRRDLNEKLFF. V and J are TRBV10-3 and TRBJ1-4; D is unclear. Trimming shortened V by 11 bases and J by 4 bases, and 14 bases separated the two germline ends. Germline CDR1 ENHRY, CDR2 SYGVKD. This CDR3 is 13 amino acids long.

The CDR3 bases are TGTGCCAGTACGGACAGGGGCGCCTACGAGCAGTACTTC. Its translation is CASTDRGAYEQYF. The rearrangement uses TRBV19 and TRBJ2-7, with 9 positions matching TRBD1. V gave up 7 bases and J gave up 2 bases; unmatched junction bases: 3. In germline, CDR1 is LNHDA, CDR2 SQIVND (reference sequence). The CDR3 runs to 13 residues. The full variable domain, rest sourced from reference TRBV19 and TRBJ2-7, is DGGITQSPKYLFRKEGQNVTLSCEQNLNHDAMYWYRQDPGQGLRLIYYSQIVNDFQKGDIAEGYSVSREKKESFPLTVTSAQKNPTAFYLCASTDRGAYEQYFGPGTRLTVT.

The V call is TRBV27, the J call TRBJ1-6; D is undetermined. V lost 6 bases and J 8 bases, leaving 8 bases between the germline ends. The CDR3 runs to 12 residues. Germline V gene lookup returns CDR1 MNHEY and CDR2 SMNVEV (reference sequence). Written as DNA, the CDR3 is TGTGCCAGCAGCAGAATGGATTCACCCCTCCACTTT. Translation gives CASSRMDSPLHF.